One sample yielded the 29 T cell receptor beta chains listed below, sequenced in a study of identical twins. TCRdb processed the 5' RACE reads anew with MiXCR; each CDR3 protein has one entry. Among 150,000 or so distinct CDR3 sequences, under 4.5% were seen once, and the ten largest hold approximately 7.7%. What was sequenced was memory T cells sorted from blood. These receptors were obtained from a man aged 18 to 35 in good health.

This clonotype showed up many times. The chain links TRBV9 to TRBJ2-1; 7 bases fit TRBD2. The CDR3 length is 15 residues. V trimming: 0 bases; J trimming: 8 bases; junction bases outside the gene matches: 8. Germline values: CDR1 SGDLS, CDR2 YYNGEE. The DNA of the CDR3 is TGTGCCAGCAGCGTAGGCCTAGCGGATCCCCATGAGCAGTTCTTC. It translates to CASSVGLADPHEQFF. The variable domain in full, completed from reference TRBV9 and TRBJ2-1, reads DSGVTQTPKHLITATGQRVTLRCSPRSGDLSVYWYQQSLDQGLQFLIQYYNGEERAKGNILERFSAQQFPDLHSELNLSSLELGDSALYFCASSVGLADPHEQFFGPGTRLTVL.

Ten or more counts support this clonotype. CDR3 sequence: CASSQDSSTSGRYNEQFF. Written as DNA, the CDR3 is TGTGCCAGCAGCCAAGACTCCTCTACTAGCGGGAGATACAATGAGCAGTTCTTC. The chain recombines TRBV4-2 with TRBJ2-1; TRBD2 matches 11 bases. Germline CDR1 and CDR2: LGHNA and YNFKEQ. The CDR3 has 18 amino acids. Losses at the gene ends were 0 bases for V and 4 bases for J; bases not matched to a gene: 8.

This clonotype was recorded many times. V gene TRBV24-1 combines with J gene TRBJ2-3; D is perhaps TRBD2 (6 bases). Between the trimmed V and J ends, which lost 5 bases and 6 bases, there was a span of 20 bases. Germline CDR1 and CDR2: KGHDR and SFDVKD. CDR3 size: 16 residues. CDR3 sequence: CATSANGPEGRDTQYF. CDR3 DNA sequence: TGTGCCACCAGTGCCAACGGGCCGGAGGGTAGGGATACGCAGTATTTT.

The chain is built from TRBV6-1 and TRBJ1-1; D gene unclear. V was trimmed by 6 bases and J by 1 base, leaving 24 bases between them. The germline V gene has CDR1 MNHNS and CDR2 SASEGT. This CDR3 spans 18 amino acids. CDR3 region: CASSHHWGEGTGNTEAFF. The CDR3 DNA reads TGTGCCAGCAGCCATCATTGGGGAGAGGGTACGGGGAACACTGAAGCTTTCTTT.

In this sample, this clonotype turned up many times. The rearrangement links TRBV5-6 to TRBJ2-4; D is perhaps TRBD1 (5 bases). The germline V gene encodes CDR1 SGHDT and CDR2 YYEEEE. This CDR3 is built from 16 residues. Trimming took 0 bases from V and 0 from J, leaving 10 bases between them. The CDR3 region is CASSLDKGLAKNIQYF. The CDR3 nucleotides are TGTGCCAGCAGCTTGGATAAGGGGCTAGCCAAAAACATTCAGTACTTC.

Ten or more counts support this clonotype. The chain joins TRBV3-1 to TRBJ2-1; D is unclear. The CDR3 length is 12 residues. The V and J ends lost 7 bases and 0 bases respectively, with 4 bases between them. CDR1 LGHDT and CDR2 YNNKEL come from the germline V gene (reference sequence). Here the CDR3 reads CASINSYNEQFF. The CDR3 DNA reads as TGTGCCAGCATCAACTCCTACAATGAGCAGTTCTTC.

Ten or more counts support this clonotype. V is TRBV20-1 and J is TRBJ2-7, with 11 bases fitting TRBD2. The CDR3 totals 13 residues. Per the germline V gene, CDR1 is DFQATT and CDR2 is SNEGSKA (reference sequence). J gave up 5 bases and V 6 bases, and 6 bases lay outside the gene matches. CDR3 bases: TGCAGTGCAACTAGCGGGAGTTTCGACGAGCAGTACTTC. It yields the protein CSATSGSFDEQYF.

This clonotype was detected many times. The chain links TRBV27 to TRBJ2-7, with D unresolved. CDR1 and CDR2 from the germline V gene are MNHEY and SMNVEV (reference sequence). The CDR3 is 14 residues long. Trimming removed 5 bases from V and 5 bases from J, with 16 bases in between. The CDR3 spells CASSPFAWVHEQYF. The CDR3 DNA reads as TGTGCCAGCAGTCCTTTCGCATGGGTCCACGAGCAGTACTTC.

This clonotype was detected a few times. V is TRBV4-1 and J is TRBJ1-1; D not certain. Trimming took 0 bases from V and 0 from J, leaving 8 bases between them. Germline loops: CDR1 MGHRA, CDR2 YSYEKL. The CDR3 runs 15 residues. The CDR3 DNA sequence: TGCGCCAGCAGCCAAGAGGACCCCATGAACACTGAAGCTTTCTTT. It codes for CASSQEDPMNTEAFF.

This clonotype was found many times. This chain joins TRBV11-2 and TRBJ2-3; 7 nucleotides line up with TRBD2. The CDR3 consists of 16 residues. Germline CDR1 is SGHAT and CDR2 is FQNNGV. The V gene end was trimmed by 1 base and the J gene end by 4 bases; junction bases not matched to a gene: 8. Here the CDR3 reads CASSLGRTSRADTQYF. CDR3 sequence (DNA): TGTGCCAGCAGCTTAGGCAGGACTAGTAGGGCAGATACGCAGTATTTT. The whole variable domain, filled in from reference TRBV11-2 and TRBJ2-3, reads EAGVAQSPRYKIIEKRQSVAFWCNPISGHATLYWYQQILGQGPKLLIQFQNNGVVDDSQLPKDRFSAERLKGVDSTLKIQPAKLEDSAVYLCASSLGRTSRADTQYFGPGTRLTVL.

At least ten counts were recorded for this clonotype. The gene calls are TRBV28 and TRBJ2-7; 10 bases match TRBD2. The CDR3 consists of 14 residues. The J segment lost 7 bases and the V segment lost 7 bases, leaving 10 bases of the junction unmatched. The V gene's germline CDR1 is MDHEN and CDR2 SYDVKM. The CDR3: CASTRLAGVGEQYF. CDR3 sequence (DNA): TGTGCCAGCACCCGGCTAGCGGGAGTGGGGGAGCAGTACTTC.

This clonotype has a count of ten or more. This chain connects TRBV5-1 to TRBJ2-5; the match to TRBD2 covers 7 bases. This CDR3 is 13 amino acids long. Germline V gene lookup returns CDR1 SGHRS and CDR2 YFSETQ. V dropped 4 bases and J dropped 4; count of bases not matched to a gene: 4. The CDR3, as DNA: TGCGCCAGCAGCCCGGGGGGAGGAGAGACCCAGTACTTC. Residues: CASSPGGGETQYF.

This clonotype was counted ten times or more. V usage is TRBV12-3 or TRBV12-4 and J usage is TRBJ2-1, with 9 bases that match TRBD2. This CDR3 comprises 15 residues. The ends lost 6 bases at V and 4 bases at J; junction bases unmatched: 7. CDR3 nucleotides: TGTGCCAGCAGCTATCTAGCGGGAACTTACAATGAGCAGTTCTTC. Its protein product is CASSYLAGTYNEQFF.

This clonotype came up many times. The chain is built from TRBV27 and TRBJ2-5, with TRBD1 identical over 8 bases. Germline lookup yields CDR1 MNHEY and CDR2 SMNVEV (reference sequence). This CDR3 has 13 residues. V lost 5 bases, J lost 4 bases, and 3 bases stayed unmatched. The CDR3 spells CASSPTGGETQYF. CDR3 bases: TGTGCCAGCAGTCCCACAGGGGGAGAGACCCAGTACTTC.

This clonotype was recorded many times. The J gene is TRBJ2-2, the V gene TRBV12-3 or TRBV12-4; 7 positions agree with TRBD2. Trimming took 3 bases from V and 6 from J; bases not matched to a gene: 13. The CDR3 is made up of 17 amino acids. The CDR3 loop is CASSFLSGGVRPGELFF. The CDR3 region has the DNA TGTGCCAGCAGTTTCTTATCGGGGGGAGTAAGGCCCGGGGAGCTGTTTTTT.

This clonotype has at least ten counts. This chain uses TRBV20-1 with TRBJ2-5; a possible D gene is TRBD2 (5 bases). In germline, CDR1 is DFQATT, CDR2 SNEGSKA (reference sequence). Deletions cut 6 bases from V and 2 bases from J, with 19 bases between. CDR3 length: 15 amino acids. The CDR3 here is CSAPDPGNWQETQYF. The CDR3 DNA is TGCAGTGCCCCCGATCCGGGAAATTGGCAAGAGACCCAGTACTTC.

V is TRBV25-1 and J is TRBJ2-3; perhaps TRBD2 as D (5 bases). The CDR3 contains 15 residues. Trimming cost V 4 bases and J 4 bases, with 15 bases left between them. Germline V gene sequence: CDR1 MGHDK, CDR2 SYGVNS. The CDR3 is CASSVSGVRSDTQYF. CDR3 nucleotides: TGTGCCAGCAGTGTTTCCGGGGTGCGGTCAGATACGCAGTATTTT.

This clonotype was seen at least ten times. V gene TRBV12-3 or TRBV12-4 combines with J gene TRBJ2-3; D is unresolved. This CDR3 is built from 13 residues. Trimming pared 3 bases from V and 0 bases from J, leaving 4 bases between. The CDR3 bases are TGTGCCAGCAGTTTGGACAGCACAGATACGCAGTATTTT. Translating gives CASSLDSTDTQYF.

This clonotype was found many times. This chain connects TRBV20-1 to TRBJ1-5, with D possibly being TRBD1 (6 bases). The CDR3 has 15 residues. Germline loops: CDR1 DFQATT, CDR2 SNEGSKA (reference sequence). Trimming took off 5 bases at V and 6 bases at J, with 20 bases between the two ends. The CDR3 nucleotides read TGCAGTGCTCGCACAGGGTCAGGGGTGGGTCAGCCCCAGCATTTT. Residues: CSARTGSGVGQPQHF.

This clonotype was seen many times. V gene TRBV5-1 combines with J gene TRBJ2-7; 8 nucleotides line up with TRBD2. The germline CDR1 and CDR2 sequences are SGHRS and YFSETQ. With V trimmed by 2 bases and J by 7 bases, 11 bases remained unmatched. The CDR3 spans 15 residues. The DNA for the CDR3 is TGCGCCAGCAGCTTTAACCCGGGACTAGGAGGGGAGCAGTACTTC. This encodes CASSFNPGLGGEQYF. Together with reference TRBV5-1 and TRBJ2-7, the CDR3 gives the full variable domain: KAGVTQTPRYLIKTRGQQVTLSCSPISGHRSVSWYQQTPGQGLQFLFEYFSETQRNKGNFPGRFSGRQFSNSRSEMNVSTLELGDSALYLCASSFNPGLGGEQYFGPGTRLTVT.

This clonotype was found many times. The CDR3 is CATEGTSGSITGELFF. CDR3 nucleotide sequence: TGTGCCACCGAAGGCACTAGCGGGAGTATCACCGGGGAGCTGTTTTTT. The J gene is TRBJ2-2, the V gene TRBV24-1; 11 nucleotides match TRBD2. This CDR3 spans 16 amino acids. The ends lost 9 bases at V and 4 bases at J; junction bases unmatched: 9. Germline V CDR1 and CDR2: KGHDR, SFDVKD.

This clonotype was seen ten or more times. The chain combines TRBV20-1 with TRBJ1-6; D gene unclear. The length of the CDR3 is 15 residues. V was cut by 6 bases and J by 5 bases, with 17 bases left in between. Per germline, CDR1 DFQATT and CDR2 SNEGSKA (reference sequence). CDR3 region: CSAKPSGMNNSPLHF. As DNA, the CDR3 is TGCAGTGCGAAACCCTCCGGGATGAATAATTCACCCCTCCACTTT.

This clonotype was seen repeatedly, ten times or more. V and J are TRBV7-2 and TRBJ2-3; the D is unclear. The germline V and J ends were trimmed by 0 bases and 4 bases, with 11 bases remaining between them. The CDR3 is 15 residues long. Looked up from germline, CDR1 is SGHTA and CDR2 is FQGNSA. CDR3 bases: TGTGCCAGCAGCTTAGCGCGGTCATCCGCAGATACGCAGTATTTT. It yields the protein CASSLARSSADTQYF.

This clonotype was counted at least ten times. V gene TRBV3-1 combines with J gene TRBJ1-2; D gene unclear. Germline CDR1 reads LGHDT; CDR2 reads YNNKEL (reference sequence). This CDR3 has 13 residues. V gave up 0 bases and J gave up 8 bases, with 10 bases separating them. Written as DNA, the CDR3 is TGTGCCAGCAGCCAAGACCCCCTTTTGGGCTACACCTTC. Residues: CASSQDPLLGYTF.

This clonotype was counted a few times. The J gene is TRBJ1-3, the V gene TRBV30; D remains unclear. CDR3 size: 12 residues. The germline V gene encodes CDR1 GTSNPN and CDR2 SVGIG (reference sequence). With 6 bases removed from V and 3 bases from J, the gap between germline ends came to 9 bases. The CDR3 region has the DNA TGTGCCTGCCCCGCTAGTGGAAACACCATATATTTT. This codes for CACPASGNTIYF.

This clonotype was seen ten or more times. This chain connects TRBV12-3 or TRBV12-4 to TRBJ1-5; D uncertain. The CDR3 extends over 15 amino acids. The V end was cut by 0 bases, the J end by 2 bases, with 8 bases between. CDR3 in amino acids: CASSLAVWGNQPQHF. The CDR3 nucleotides read TGTGCCAGCAGTTTAGCGGTCTGGGGCAATCAGCCCCAGCATTTT.

This clonotype was seen repeatedly, ten times or more. V usage is TRBV4-1 and J usage is TRBJ2-5, with D perhaps matching TRBD1 (5 bases). The CDR3 consists of 13 residues. Germline V gene sequence: CDR1 MGHRA, CDR2 YSYEKL. V was trimmed by 3 bases and J by 5 bases, leaving 10 bases between them. The CDR3 coding sequence is TGCGCCAGCAGCCACCAGGGCGTCGAGACCCAGTACTTC. Amino acids: CASSHQGVETQYF.

This clonotype was seen more than once but under ten times. The chain has TRBV11-2 and TRBJ2-1; 9 bases are shared with TRBD2. CDR3 size: 19 residues. V lost 6 bases to trimming and J lost 5 bases; unmatched junction nucleotides: 20. Germline-derived CDR1 and CDR2 are SGHAT and FQNNGV. The CDR3 sequence is CASSQVRGRAPRGHNEQFF. The CDR3 nucleotides read TGTGCCAGCAGTCAAGTTCGCGGGAGGGCTCCGCGTGGCCACAATGAGCAGTTCTTC.

This clonotype has ten or more counts. CDR3: CASTELAGGYTQYF. CDR3 coding DNA: TGTGCCAGCACTGAACTAGCGGGAGGATATACGCAGTATTTT. The J gene is TRBJ2-3, the V gene TRBV12-3 or TRBV12-4; TRBD2 matches at 12 bases. The ends lost 7 bases at V and 7 bases at J; junction bases unmatched: 6. The CDR3 extends over 14 amino acids.